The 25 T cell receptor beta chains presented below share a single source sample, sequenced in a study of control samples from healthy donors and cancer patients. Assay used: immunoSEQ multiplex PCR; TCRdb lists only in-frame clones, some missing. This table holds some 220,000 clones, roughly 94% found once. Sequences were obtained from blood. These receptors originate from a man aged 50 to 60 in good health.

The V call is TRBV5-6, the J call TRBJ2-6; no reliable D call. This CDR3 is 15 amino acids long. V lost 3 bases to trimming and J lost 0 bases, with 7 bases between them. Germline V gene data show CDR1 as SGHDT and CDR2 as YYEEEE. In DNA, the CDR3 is TGTGCCAGCAGCTCCTTGGGCTCTGGGGCCAACGTCCTGACTTTC. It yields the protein CASSSLGSGANVLTF.

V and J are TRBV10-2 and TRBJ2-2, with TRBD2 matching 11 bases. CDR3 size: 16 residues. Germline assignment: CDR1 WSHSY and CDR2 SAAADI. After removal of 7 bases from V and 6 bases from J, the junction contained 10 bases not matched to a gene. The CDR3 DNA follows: TGCGCCAGCACCTCGCCGGGGACTAGCGGTTCCGGGGAGCTGTTTTTT. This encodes CASTSPGTSGSGELFF.

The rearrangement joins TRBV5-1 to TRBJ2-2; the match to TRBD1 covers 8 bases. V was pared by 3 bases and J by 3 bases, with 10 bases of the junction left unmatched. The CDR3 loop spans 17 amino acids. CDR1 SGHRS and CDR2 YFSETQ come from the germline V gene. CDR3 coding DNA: TGCGCCAGCAGCTCCCAGCCGACAGGGGCCGACACCGGGGAGCTGTTTTTT. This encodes CASSSQPTGADTGELFF.

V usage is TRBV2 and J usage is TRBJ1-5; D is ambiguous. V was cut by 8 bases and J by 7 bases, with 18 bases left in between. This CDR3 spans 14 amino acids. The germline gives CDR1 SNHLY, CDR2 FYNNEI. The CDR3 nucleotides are TGTGCCAGCCGTTACCTACAACGAGGGCAGCCCCAGCATTTT. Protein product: CASRYLQRGQPQHF.

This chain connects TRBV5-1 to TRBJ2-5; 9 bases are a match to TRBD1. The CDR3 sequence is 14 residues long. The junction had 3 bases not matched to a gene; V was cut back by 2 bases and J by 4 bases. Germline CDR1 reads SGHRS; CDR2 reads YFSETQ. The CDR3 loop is CASSFGTGLETQYF. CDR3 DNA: TGCGCCAGCAGCTTCGGGACAGGGTTAGAGACCCAGTACTTC.

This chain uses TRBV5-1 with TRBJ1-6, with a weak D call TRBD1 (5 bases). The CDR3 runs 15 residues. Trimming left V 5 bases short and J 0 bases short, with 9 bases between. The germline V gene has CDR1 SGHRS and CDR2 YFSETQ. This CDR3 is CASSTGGSYNSPLHF. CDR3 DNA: TGCGCCAGCAGTACCGGGGGCTCCTATAATTCACCCCTCCACTTT.

The DNA of the CDR3 is TGTGCCAGCAAACGAGGGGGGTTCACAGATACGCAGTATTTT. Its protein product is CASKRGGFTDTQYF. The chain employs TRBV6-5 and TRBJ2-3, with D perhaps TRBD1 or TRBD2 (6 bases each). Germline-derived CDR1 and CDR2 are MNHEY and SVGAGI. V lost 7 bases, J lost 2 bases, and 13 bases lay in between. This CDR3 has 14 amino acids.

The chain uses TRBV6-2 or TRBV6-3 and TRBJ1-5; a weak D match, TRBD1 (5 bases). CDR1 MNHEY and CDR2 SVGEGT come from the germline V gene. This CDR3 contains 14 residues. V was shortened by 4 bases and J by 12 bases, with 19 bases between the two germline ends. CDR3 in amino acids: CASSLPRATPLQHF. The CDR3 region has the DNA TGTGCCAGCAGTTTACCCAGGGCTACTCCACTCCAGCATTTT.

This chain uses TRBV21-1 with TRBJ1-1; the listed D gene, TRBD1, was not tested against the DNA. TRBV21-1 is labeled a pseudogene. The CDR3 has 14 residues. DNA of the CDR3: TGTGCCAGCAGCGGGACAGCTATGAACACTGAAGCTTTCTTT. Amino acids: CASSGTAMNTEAFF.

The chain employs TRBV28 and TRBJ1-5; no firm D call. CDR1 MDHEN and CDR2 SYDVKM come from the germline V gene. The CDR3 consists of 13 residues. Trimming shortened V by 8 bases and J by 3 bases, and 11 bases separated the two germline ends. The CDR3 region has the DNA TGTGCCAGCGGTGGGAGGATCAATCAGCCCCAGCATTTT. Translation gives CASGGRINQPQHF.

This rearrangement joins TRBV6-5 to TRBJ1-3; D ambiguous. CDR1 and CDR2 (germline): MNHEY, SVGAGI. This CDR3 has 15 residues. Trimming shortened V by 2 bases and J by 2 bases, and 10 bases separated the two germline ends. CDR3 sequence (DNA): TGTGCCAGCAGTTACCGACGGCCAGCTGGAAACACCATATATTTT. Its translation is CASSYRRPAGNTIYF.

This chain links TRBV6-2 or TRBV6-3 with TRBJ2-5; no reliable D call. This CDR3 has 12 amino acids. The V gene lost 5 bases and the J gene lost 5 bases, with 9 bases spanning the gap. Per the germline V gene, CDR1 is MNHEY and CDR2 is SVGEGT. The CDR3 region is CASSMYGETQYF. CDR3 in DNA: TGTGCCAGCAGTATGTACGGTGAGACCCAGTACTTC.

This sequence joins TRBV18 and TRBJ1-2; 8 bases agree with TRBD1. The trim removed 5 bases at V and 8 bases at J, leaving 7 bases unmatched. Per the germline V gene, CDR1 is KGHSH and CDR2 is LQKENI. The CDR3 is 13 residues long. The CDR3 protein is CASSSQGAQGYTF. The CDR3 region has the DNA TGTGCCAGCTCAAGCCAGGGGGCGCAGGGCTACACCTTC.

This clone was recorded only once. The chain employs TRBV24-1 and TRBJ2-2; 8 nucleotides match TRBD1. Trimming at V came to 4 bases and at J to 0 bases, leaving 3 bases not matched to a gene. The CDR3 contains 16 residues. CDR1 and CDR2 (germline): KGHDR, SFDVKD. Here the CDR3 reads CATSDWGQANTGELFF. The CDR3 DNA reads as TGTGCCACCAGTGACTGGGGACAGGCGAACACCGGGGAGCTGTTTTTT.

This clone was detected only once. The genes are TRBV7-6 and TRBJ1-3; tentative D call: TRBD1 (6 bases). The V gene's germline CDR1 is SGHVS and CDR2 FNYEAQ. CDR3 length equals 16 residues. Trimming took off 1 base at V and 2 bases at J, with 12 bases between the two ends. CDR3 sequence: CASSLEPQGTGNTIYF. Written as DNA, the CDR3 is TGTGCCAGCAGCTTAGAACCTCAGGGGACTGGAAACACCATATATTTT.

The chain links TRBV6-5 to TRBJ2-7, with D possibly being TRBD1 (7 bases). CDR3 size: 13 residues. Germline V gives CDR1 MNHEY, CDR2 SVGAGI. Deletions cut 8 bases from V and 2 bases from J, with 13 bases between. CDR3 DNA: TGTGCCAGCGCCGCGGGACAGACCTACGAGCAGTACGTC. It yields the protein CASAAGQTYEQYV.

The CDR3 reads CASSLVRQAPDTQYF. The CDR3 DNA sequence: TGTGCCAGCAGCTTAGTCAGACAGGCTCCGGATACGCAGTATTTT. The chain recombines TRBV7-2 with TRBJ2-3; D possibly corresponds to TRBD1 (6 bases). CDR3 length: 15 amino acids. Between the trimmed V and J ends, which lost 1 base and 6 bases, there was a span of 14 bases. CDR1 and CDR2 from the germline V gene are SGHTA and FQGNSA.

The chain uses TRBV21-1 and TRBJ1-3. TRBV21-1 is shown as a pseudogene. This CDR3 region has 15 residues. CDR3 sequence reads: CASSRGTIWGNTIYF. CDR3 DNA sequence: TGTGCCAGCAGCAGGGGGACCATCTGGGGAAACACCATATATTTT.

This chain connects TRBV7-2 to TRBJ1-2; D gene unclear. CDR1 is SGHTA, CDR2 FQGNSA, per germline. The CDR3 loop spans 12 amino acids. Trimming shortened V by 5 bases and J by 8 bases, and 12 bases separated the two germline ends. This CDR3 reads CASSTSGGGYTF. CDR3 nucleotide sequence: TGTGCCAGCAGCACATCAGGTGGAGGCTACACCTTC.

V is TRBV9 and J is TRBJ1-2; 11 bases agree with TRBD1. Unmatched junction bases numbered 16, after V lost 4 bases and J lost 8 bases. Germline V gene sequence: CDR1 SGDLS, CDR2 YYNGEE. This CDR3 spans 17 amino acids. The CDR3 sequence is CASSPRGQGAEVSGYTF. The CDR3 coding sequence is TGTGCCAGCAGCCCCCGAGGACAGGGGGCGGAAGTCTCGGGCTACACCTTC.

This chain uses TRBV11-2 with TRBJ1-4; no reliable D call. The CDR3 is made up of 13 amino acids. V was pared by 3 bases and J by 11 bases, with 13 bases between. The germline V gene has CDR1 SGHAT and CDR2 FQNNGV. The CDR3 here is CASSLLAGMKLFF. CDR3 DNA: TGTGCCAGCAGCTTGTTGGCTGGAATGAAACTGTTTTTT.

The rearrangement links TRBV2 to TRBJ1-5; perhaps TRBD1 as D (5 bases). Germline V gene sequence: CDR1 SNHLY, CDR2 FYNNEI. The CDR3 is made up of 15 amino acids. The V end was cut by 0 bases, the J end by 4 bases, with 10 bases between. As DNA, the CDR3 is TGTGCCAGCAGTGAAGCTGGGACTTTGAATCAGCCCCAGCATTTT. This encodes CASSEAGTLNQPQHF.

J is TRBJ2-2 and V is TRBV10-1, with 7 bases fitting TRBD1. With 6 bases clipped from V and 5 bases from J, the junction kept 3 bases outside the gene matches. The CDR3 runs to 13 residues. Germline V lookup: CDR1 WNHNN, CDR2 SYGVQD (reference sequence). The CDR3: CASRETGTGELFF. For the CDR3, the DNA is TGCGCCAGCAGGGAGACAGGGACCGGGGAGCTGTTTTTT.

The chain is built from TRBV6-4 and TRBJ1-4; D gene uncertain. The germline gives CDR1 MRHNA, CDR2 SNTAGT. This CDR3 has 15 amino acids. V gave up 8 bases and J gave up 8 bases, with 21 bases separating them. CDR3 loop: CASSTSGKLAEKLFF. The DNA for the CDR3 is TGTGCCAGCTCTACATCGGGAAAGCTGGCGGAAAAACTGTTTTTT.

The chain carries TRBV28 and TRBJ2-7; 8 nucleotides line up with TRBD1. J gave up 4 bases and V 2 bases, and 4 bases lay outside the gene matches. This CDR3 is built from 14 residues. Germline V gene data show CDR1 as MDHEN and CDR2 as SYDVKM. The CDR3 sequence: CASSLVGQGYEQYF. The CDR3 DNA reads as TGTGCCAGCAGTTTAGTTGGACAGGGTTACGAGCAGTACTTC.